The clone carrying this T cell receptor beta chain was found a few times. The data were taken from a study of blood T cell repertoires in COVID-19. For the study at large: T cells, B-cell-depleted T cells, or PBMCs supplied cDNA or gDNA.

The assay was immunoSEQ multiplex PCR, and TCRdb's table has in-frame clones only and misses some. The table lists about 90,000 clones, roughly 80% of them singletons, with approximately 10% in the top ten. The CDR3 loop spans 18 amino acids. Germline CDR1 reads SGHAT; CDR2 reads FQNNGV. Unmatched junction bases numbered 8, after V lost 4 bases and J lost 1 base. This receptor was taken from a woman between 65 and 79 years old with active or convalescent COVID-19. The chain links TRBV11-2 to TRBJ1-3; 12 bases are a match to TRBD1. Sequencing was done on a sample of peripheral blood. CDR3 coding DNA: TGTGCCAGCAGCTCGTGGGGACAGGGGGCTCGTTCTGGAAACACCATATATTTT. The encoded protein is CASSSWGQGARSGNTIYF.